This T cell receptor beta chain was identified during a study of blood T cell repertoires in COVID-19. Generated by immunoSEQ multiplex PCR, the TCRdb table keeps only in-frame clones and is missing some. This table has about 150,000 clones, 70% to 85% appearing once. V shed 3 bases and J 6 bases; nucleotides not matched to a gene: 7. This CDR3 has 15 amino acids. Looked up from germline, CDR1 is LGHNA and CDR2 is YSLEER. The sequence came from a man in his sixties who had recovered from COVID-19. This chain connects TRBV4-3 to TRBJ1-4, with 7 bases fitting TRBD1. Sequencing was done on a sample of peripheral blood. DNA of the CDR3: TGCGCCAGCAGCCAGCTAGGGGGCGCAGATGAAAAACTGTTTTTT. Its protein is CASSQLGGADEKLFF.